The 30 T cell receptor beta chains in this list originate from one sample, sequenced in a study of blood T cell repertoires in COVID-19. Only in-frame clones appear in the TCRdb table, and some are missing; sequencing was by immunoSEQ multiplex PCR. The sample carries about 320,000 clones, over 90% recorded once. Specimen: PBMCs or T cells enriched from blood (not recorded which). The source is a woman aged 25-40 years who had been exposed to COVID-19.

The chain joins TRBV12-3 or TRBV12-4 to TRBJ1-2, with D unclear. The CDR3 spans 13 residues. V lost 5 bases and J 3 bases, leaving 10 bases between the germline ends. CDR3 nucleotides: TGTGCCAGCAGTGATCGCCCAGACTATGGCTACACCTTC. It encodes CASSDRPDYGYTF.

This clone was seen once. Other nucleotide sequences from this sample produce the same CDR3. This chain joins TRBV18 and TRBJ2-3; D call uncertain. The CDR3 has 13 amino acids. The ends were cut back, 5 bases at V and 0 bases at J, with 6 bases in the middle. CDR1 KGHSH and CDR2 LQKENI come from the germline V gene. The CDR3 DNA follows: TGTGCCAGCTCATCTTCTAGCACAGATACGCAGTATTTT. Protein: CASSSSSTDTQYF.

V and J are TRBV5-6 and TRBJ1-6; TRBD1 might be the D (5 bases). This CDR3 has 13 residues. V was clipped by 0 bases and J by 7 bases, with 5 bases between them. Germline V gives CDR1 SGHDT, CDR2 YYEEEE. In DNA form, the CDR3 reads TGTGCCAGCAGCTTGGGACAGAATTCACCCCTCCACTTT. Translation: CASSLGQNSPLHF.

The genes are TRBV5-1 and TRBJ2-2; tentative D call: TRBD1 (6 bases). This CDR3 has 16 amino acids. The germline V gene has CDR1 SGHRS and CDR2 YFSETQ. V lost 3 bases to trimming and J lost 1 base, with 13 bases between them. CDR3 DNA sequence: TGCGCCAGCAGCTCCCGGACAGCAGAGAACACCGGGGAGCTGTTTTTT. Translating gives CASSSRTAENTGELFF.

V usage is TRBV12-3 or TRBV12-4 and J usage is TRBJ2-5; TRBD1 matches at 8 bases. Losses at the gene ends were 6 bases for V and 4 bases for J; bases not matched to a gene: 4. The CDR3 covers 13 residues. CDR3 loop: CASRPGQGETQYF. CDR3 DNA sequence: TGTGCCAGCAGACCCGGACAGGGAGAGACCCAGTACTTC.

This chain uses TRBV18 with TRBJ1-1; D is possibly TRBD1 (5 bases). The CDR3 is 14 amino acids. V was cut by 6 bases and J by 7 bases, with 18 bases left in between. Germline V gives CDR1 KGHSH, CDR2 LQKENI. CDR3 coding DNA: TGTGCCAGCTCTCAACATATCCCTCAGGGTGAAGCTTTCTTT. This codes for CASSQHIPQGEAFF.

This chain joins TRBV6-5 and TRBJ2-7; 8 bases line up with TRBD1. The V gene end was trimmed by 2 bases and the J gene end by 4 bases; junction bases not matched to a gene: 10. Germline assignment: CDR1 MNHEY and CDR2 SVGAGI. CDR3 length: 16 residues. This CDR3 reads CASSYTTGVHGYEQYF. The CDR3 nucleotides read TGTGCCAGCAGTTACACGACAGGGGTACATGGGTACGAGCAGTACTTC.

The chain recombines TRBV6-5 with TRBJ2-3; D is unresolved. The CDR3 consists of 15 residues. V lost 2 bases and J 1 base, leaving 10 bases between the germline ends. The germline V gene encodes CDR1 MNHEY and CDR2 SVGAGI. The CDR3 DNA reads TGTGCCAGCAGTTACCAGGTCATGGGCACAGATACGCAGTATTTT. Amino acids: CASSYQVMGTDTQYF.

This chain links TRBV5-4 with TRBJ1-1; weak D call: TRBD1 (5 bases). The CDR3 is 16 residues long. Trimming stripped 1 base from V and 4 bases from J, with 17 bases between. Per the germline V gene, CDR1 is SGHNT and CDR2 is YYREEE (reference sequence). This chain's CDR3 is CASSLWSGGRTTEAFF. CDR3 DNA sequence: TGTGCCAGCAGCTTGTGGTCCGGGGGTAGGACCACTGAAGCTTTCTTT.

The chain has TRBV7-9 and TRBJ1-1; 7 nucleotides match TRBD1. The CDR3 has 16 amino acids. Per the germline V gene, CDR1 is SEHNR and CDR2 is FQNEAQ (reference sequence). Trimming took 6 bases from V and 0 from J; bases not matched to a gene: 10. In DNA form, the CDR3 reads TGTGCCAGCAGTTTCGACAGGGCTTATATGAACACTGAAGCTTTCTTT. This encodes CASSFDRAYMNTEAFF. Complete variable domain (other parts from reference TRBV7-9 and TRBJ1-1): DTGVSQNPRHKITKRGQNVTFRCDPISEHNRLYWYRQTLGQGPEFLTYFQNEAQLEKSRLLSDRFSAERPKGSFSTLEIQRTEQGDSAMYLCASSFDRAYMNTEAFFGQGTRLTVV.

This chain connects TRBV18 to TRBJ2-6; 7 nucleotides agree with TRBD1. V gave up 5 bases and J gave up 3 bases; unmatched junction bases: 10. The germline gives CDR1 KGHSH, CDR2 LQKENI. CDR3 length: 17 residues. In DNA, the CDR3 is TGTGCCAGCTCATCGACAGGGTTCTTAGGTGGGGCCAACGTCCTGACTTTC. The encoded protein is CASSSTGFLGGANVLTF. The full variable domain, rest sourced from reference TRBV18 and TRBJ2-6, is NAGVMQNPRHLVRRRGQEARLRCSPMKGHSHVYWYRQLPEEGLKFMVYLQKENIIDESGMPKERFSAEFPKEGPSILRIQQVVRGDSAAYFCASSSTGFLGGANVLTFGAGSRLTVL.

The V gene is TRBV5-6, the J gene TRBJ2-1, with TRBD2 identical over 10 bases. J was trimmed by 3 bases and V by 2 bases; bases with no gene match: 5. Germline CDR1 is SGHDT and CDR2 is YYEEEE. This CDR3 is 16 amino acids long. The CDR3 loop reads CASSLPGTSVYNEQFF. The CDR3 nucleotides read TGTGCCAGCAGCTTACCCGGGACTAGCGTCTACAATGAGCAGTTCTTC.

The CDR3 DNA reads as TGCGCCAGCAGCTTGGACCCCAAGAGACAGGGGGCGTTTGCCACCTTC. Amino acid sequence: CASSLDPKRQGAFATF. The rearrangement links TRBV5-1 to TRBJ1-2; 10 bases fit TRBD1. This CDR3 has 16 amino acids. Trimming removed 0 bases from V and 13 bases from J; junction bases left unmatched: 15. The germline CDR1 and CDR2 sequences are SGHRS and YFSETQ.

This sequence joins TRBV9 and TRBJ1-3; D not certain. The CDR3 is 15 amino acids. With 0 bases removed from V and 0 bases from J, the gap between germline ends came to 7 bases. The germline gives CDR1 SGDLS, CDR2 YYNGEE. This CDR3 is CASSVVGSSGNTIYF. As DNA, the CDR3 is TGTGCCAGCAGCGTAGTGGGGAGCTCTGGAAACACCATATATTTT.

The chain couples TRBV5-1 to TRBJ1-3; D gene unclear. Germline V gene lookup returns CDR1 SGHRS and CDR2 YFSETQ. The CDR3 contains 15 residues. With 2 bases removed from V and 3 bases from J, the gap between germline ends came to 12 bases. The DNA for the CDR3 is TGCGCCAGCAGCTTATATGGCAGTGATGGAAACACCATATATTTT. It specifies CASSLYGSDGNTIYF.

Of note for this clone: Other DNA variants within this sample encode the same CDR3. CDR3 in DNA: TGTGCCAGCAGCTTAGATCGGGGGAATACCGGGGAGCTGTTTTTT. Translation gives CASSLDRGNTGELFF. This chain connects TRBV11-3 to TRBJ2-2, with a possible D match to TRBD2 (6 bases). The V end lost 0 bases, the J end lost 5 bases, and 10 bases lay between the germline ends. The CDR3 is made up of 15 amino acids. Germline V gene data show CDR1 as SGHNT and CDR2 as YENEEA.

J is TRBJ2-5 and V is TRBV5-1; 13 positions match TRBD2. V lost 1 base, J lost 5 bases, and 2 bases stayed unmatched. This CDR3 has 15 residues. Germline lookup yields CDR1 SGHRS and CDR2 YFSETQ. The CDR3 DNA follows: TGCGCCAGCAGCTTGACTAGCGGGGGGGGTGAGACCCAGTACTTC. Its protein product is CASSLTSGGGETQYF.

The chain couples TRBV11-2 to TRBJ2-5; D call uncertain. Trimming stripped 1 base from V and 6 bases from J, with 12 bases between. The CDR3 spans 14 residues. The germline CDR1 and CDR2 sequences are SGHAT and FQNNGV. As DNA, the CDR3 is TGTGCCAGCAGCTTAGGGTGGCAGGCGCAGACCCAGTACTTC. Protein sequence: CASSLGWQAQTQYF.

CDR3 protein: CASSLDRYREQFF. CDR3 nucleotide sequence: TGCGCCAGCAGCCTGGACAGGTATCGTGAGCAGTTCTTC. The V and J genes are TRBV4-1 and TRBJ2-1, with 7 bases aligning to TRBD1. The CDR3 runs to 13 residues. V shed 4 bases, J shed 9 bases, and the junction held 6 bases outside the gene matches. Germline CDR1 and CDR2: MGHRA and YSYEKL.

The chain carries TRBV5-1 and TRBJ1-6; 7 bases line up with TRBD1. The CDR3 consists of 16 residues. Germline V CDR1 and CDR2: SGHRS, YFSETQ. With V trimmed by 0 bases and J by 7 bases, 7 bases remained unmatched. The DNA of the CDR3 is TGCGCCAGCAGCTTGGACCCGGGACAGAGGAATTCACCCCTCCACTTT. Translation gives CASSLDPGQRNSPLHF.

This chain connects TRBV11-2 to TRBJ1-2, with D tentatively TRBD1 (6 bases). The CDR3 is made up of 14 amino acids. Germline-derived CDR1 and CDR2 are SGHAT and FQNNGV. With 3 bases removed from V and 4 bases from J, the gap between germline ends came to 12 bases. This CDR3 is CASSFPGQTYGYTF. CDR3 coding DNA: TGTGCCAGCAGCTTCCCGGGACAAACCTATGGCTACACCTTC.

The CDR3 here is CASSMQPGTNEQYF. CDR3 nucleotide sequence: TGTGCCAGTAGTATGCAACCCGGGACAAACGAGCAGTACTTC. The gene calls are TRBV19 and TRBJ2-7; D possibly corresponds to TRBD1 (6 bases). Germline CDR1 LNHDA, CDR2 SQIVND (reference sequence). The CDR3 is made up of 14 amino acids. V was trimmed by 3 bases and J by 5 bases, leaving 14 bases between them. Full variable domain (remainder filled in from reference TRBV19 and TRBJ2-7): DGGITQSPKYLFRKEGQNVTLSCEQNLNHDAMYWYRQDPGQGLRLIYYSQIVNDFQKGDIAEGYSVSREKKESFPLTVTSAQKNPTAFYLCASSMQPGTNEQYFGPGTRLTVT.

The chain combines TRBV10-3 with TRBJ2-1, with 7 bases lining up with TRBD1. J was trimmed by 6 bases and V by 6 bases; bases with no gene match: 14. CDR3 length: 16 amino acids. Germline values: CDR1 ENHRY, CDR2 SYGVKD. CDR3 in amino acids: CAIRRSGTDFSNEQFF. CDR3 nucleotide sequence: TGTGCCATCAGGCGCTCCGGGACAGACTTTTCCAATGAGCAGTTCTTC.

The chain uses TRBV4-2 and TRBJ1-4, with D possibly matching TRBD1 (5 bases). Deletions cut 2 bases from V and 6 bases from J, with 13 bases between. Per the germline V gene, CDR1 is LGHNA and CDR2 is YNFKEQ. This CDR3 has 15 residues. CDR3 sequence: CASSQLTERDEKLFF. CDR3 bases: TGTGCCAGCAGCCAATTGACAGAACGAGATGAAAAACTGTTTTTT.

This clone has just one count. CDR3 protein: CASRAPGLAARAQYF. CDR3 sequence (DNA): TGTGCCAGCAGGGCTCCGGGACTAGCCGCCAGGGCGCAGTATTTT. V and J are TRBV7-8 and TRBJ2-3, with TRBD2 matching over 9 bases. The CDR3 has 15 residues. Trimming at V came to 6 bases and at J to 10 bases, leaving 14 bases not matched to a gene. Germline V gives CDR1 SGHVS, CDR2 FQNEAQ.

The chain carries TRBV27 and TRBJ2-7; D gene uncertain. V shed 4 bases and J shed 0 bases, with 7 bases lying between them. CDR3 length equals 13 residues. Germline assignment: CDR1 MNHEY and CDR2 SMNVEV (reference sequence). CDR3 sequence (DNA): TGTGCCAGCAGTTCGGAGAGCTCCTACGAGCAGTACTTC. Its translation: CASSSESSYEQYF.

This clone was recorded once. As DNA, the CDR3 is TGTGCCAGCAGTCCGGGACAGGGGGGGTCAATGGAGCAGTTCTTC. Encoded protein: CASSPGQGGSMEQFF. The V gene is TRBV6-2 or TRBV6-3, the J gene TRBJ2-1; 11 bases align to TRBD1. This CDR3 contains 15 residues. Per germline, CDR1 MNHEY and CDR2 SVGEGT. J gave up 10 bases and V 5 bases, and 10 bases lay outside the gene matches.

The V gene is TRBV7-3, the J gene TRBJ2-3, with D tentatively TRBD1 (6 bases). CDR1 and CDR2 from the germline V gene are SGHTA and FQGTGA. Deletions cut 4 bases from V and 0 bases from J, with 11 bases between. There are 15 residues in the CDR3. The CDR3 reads CASSSGVFSTDTQYF. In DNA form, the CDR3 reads TGTGCCAGCAGCTCAGGGGTCTTTAGCACAGATACGCAGTATTTT. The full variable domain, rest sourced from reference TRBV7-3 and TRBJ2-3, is GAGVSQTPSNKVTEKGKYVELRCDPISGHTALYWYRQSLGQGPEFLIYFQGTGAADDSGLPNDRFFAVRPEGSVSTLKIQRTERGDSAVYLCASSSGVFSTDTQYFGPGTRLTVL.

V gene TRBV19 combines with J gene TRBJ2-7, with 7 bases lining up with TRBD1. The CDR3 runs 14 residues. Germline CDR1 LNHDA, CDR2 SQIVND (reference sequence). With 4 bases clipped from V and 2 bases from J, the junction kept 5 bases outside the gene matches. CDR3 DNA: TGTGCCAGTAGTACACAGGGGCTTCCCTACGAGCAGTACTTC. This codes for CASSTQGLPYEQYF.

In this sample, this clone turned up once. The DNA for the CDR3 is TGTGCCAGTAGTACCGGGACAGGGAGAATGAACACTGAAGCTTTCTTT. As protein: CASSTGTGRMNTEAFF. The chain uses TRBV19 and TRBJ1-1; 9 nucleotides match TRBD1. Germline-derived CDR1 and CDR2 are LNHDA and SQIVND (reference sequence). This CDR3 is 16 amino acids long. V gave up 4 bases and J gave up 0 bases; unmatched junction bases: 6. Full variable domain (outside the CDR3, taken from reference TRBV19 and TRBJ1-1): DGGITQSPKYLFRKEGQNVTLSCEQNLNHDAMYWYRQDPGQGLRLIYYSQIVNDFQKGDIAEGYSVSREKKESFPLTVTSAQKNPTAFYLCASSTGTGRMNTEAFFGQGTRLTVV.